These T cell receptor beta chains were read from a single sample in a study of vaccination effects on CD4 cells after COVID-19. Profiling relied on immunoSEQ multiplex PCR, and the TCRdb table lists in-frame clones only, not all of them. The profile shows 30,000 to 35,000 clones, 72% of them singletons. No antigen has been assigned to these receptors. Specimen: CD4+ T cells from PBMCs cultured with a peptide pool, collected before COVID-19 vaccination. The source of these receptors is a human donor who had a prior SARS-CoV-2 infection. CDR3s include the opening cysteine and the closing phenylalanine or tryptophan. Each record gives: V gene, J gene, D gene, clone size, CDR3 DNA, CDR3 protein. A D gene is named only where the DNA matches it firmly. The listing skips clone size in some rows; elsewhere it reads once, few, many or a size class.

v_gene: TRBV11-2; j_gene: TRBJ2-7; d_gene: -; abundance: few; CDR3nt: TGTGCCAGCAGCTTCGGCCTATCCTACGAGCAGTACTTC; CDR3aa: CASSFGLSYEQYF
v_gene: TRBV6-5; j_gene: TRBJ2-5; d_gene: -; abundance: -; CDR3nt: TGTGCCAGCAGGGGGAGGCAGCTCCAAGAGACCCAGTACTTC; CDR3aa: CASRGRQLQETQYF
v_gene: TRBV30; j_gene: TRBJ1-1; d_gene: TRBD1; abundance: few; CDR3nt: TGTGCCTGGAGTGTCCGGGACAGGGTGAGCAACACTGAAGCTTTCTTT; CDR3aa: CAWSVRDRVSNTEAFF
v_gene: TRBV7-9; j_gene: TRBJ2-7; d_gene: TRBD2; abundance: -; CDR3nt: TGTGCCAGCAGCCCCGATGGTGGTACCGGTAGCGGGAAGCAGTACTTC; CDR3aa: CASSPDGGTGSGKQYF
v_gene: TRBV3-1/TRBV3-2; j_gene: TRBJ2-5; d_gene: TRBD1; abundance: -; CDR3nt: TGTGCCAGCCTGGGAGACAGGGGGCTAGGGGAGACCCAGTACTTC; CDR3aa: CASLGDRGLGETQYF
v_gene: TRBV2; j_gene: TRBJ2-1; d_gene: -; abundance: -; CDR3nt: TGTGCCAGCAGTGGGTTTGGCTCCAGTAATGAGCAGTTCTTC; CDR3aa: CASSGFGSSNEQFF
v_gene: TRBV6-2/TRBV6-3; j_gene: TRBJ1-2; d_gene: -; abundance: -; CDR3nt: TGTGCCAGCAGTCGGGACCGGGGGAACTATGGCTACACCTTC; CDR3aa: CASSRDRGNYGYTF
v_gene: TRBV7-3; j_gene: TRBJ2-2; d_gene: TRBD1; abundance: once; CDR3nt: TGTGCCAGCAGCGCACAAGGGACAGGGCGGGACGGGGAGCTGTTTTTT; CDR3aa: CASSAQGTGRDGELFF
v_gene: TRBV27; j_gene: TRBJ2-7; d_gene: -; abundance: -; CDR3nt: TGTGCCAGCAGTTTACAGGCGGGCTACGAGCAGTACTTC; CDR3aa: CASSLQAGYEQYF
v_gene: TRBV27; j_gene: TRBJ2-7; d_gene: -; abundance: -; CDR3nt: TGTGCCAGCAGTGCGTGGGGCACCTACGAGCAGTACTTC; CDR3aa: CASSAWGTYEQYF
v_gene: TRBV3-1/TRBV3-2; j_gene: TRBJ2-2; d_gene: -; abundance: -; CDR3nt: TGTGCCAGCAGCCAAGGAGTGGCCGGGGAGCTGTTTTTT; CDR3aa: CASSQGVAGELFF
v_gene: TRBV5-4; j_gene: TRBJ2-3; d_gene: -; abundance: -; CDR3nt: TGTGCCAGCAGCTTGGGCGGAGCCAGCACAGATACGCAGTATTTT; CDR3aa: CASSLGGASTDTQYF
v_gene: TRBV5-1; j_gene: TRBJ1-2; d_gene: -; abundance: few; CDR3nt: TGCGCCAGCAGCCAGAACGGAGTCGAAGGCTACACCTTC; CDR3aa: CASSQNGVEGYTF